These 3 T cell receptor beta chains came from one sample sequenced in a study of control samples from healthy donors and cancer patients. Clones were read by immunoSEQ multiplex PCR, and TCRdb kept only the in-frame ones, dropping some. Among some 37,000 clones, about 90% were seen once, and the ten largest hold roughly 3.5%. Source material: blood. These receptors all stem from a woman aged 50 to 60 in good health.

This chain connects TRBV12-3 or TRBV12-4 to TRBJ2-3; 8 nucleotides align to TRBD1. The trim removed 10 bases at V and 5 bases at J, leaving 8 bases unmatched. The CDR3 totals 13 residues. As DNA, the CDR3 is TGTGCCACCGGACAGGGCCGGGGAGATACGCAGTATTTT. Encoded protein: CATGQGRGDTQYF.

This clone was detected only once. This chain connects TRBV28 to TRBJ1-2; no clear D. The CDR3 consists of 13 residues. V gave up 7 bases and J gave up 4 bases, with 13 bases separating them. Germline loops: CDR1 MDHEN, CDR2 SYDVKM. CDR3 sequence reads: CASTTVSGYGYTF. CDR3 DNA: TGTGCCAGCACCACTGTGTCCGGCTATGGCTACACCTTC.

This chain connects TRBV6-5 to TRBJ2-7, with D hard to call. This CDR3 contains 13 residues. Trimming took 7 bases from V and 1 from J, leaving 11 bases between them. CDR1 and CDR2 from the germline V gene are MNHEY and SVGAGI. The CDR3 DNA sequence: TGTGCCAGCATCCACCACCTATCCTACGAGCAGTACTTC. It codes for CASIHHLSYEQYF.